The 19 T cell receptor beta chains presented below share a single source sample, sequenced in a study of cytomegalovirus exposure and HLA in healthy donors (dated by TCRdb to 2015 to 2018). The library came from the immunoSEQ multiplex PCR assay. For the multiplex PCR, a mixture combining 60 forward primers for TCR Vbeta segments and 13 reverse primers for TCR Jbeta segments was used. What TCRdb holds here is the immuneACCESS table cut down to in-frame rearrangements. Part of the clones is not present; checked against another copy, under half of the missing clones reflect an unresolved V gene, and the others are unexplained. This sample holds roughly 180,000 clones; 75% to 85% were observed only once. The ten largest clones take up approximately 13% of the sample. Sequenced material: PBMCs. Source of these receptors: a woman aged 45 to 65 in good health and CMV-seropositive.

The CDR3 bases are TGTGCCAGCAGTTCAACTAGCGGACCCTCCTACAATGAGCAGTTCTTC. Protein sequence: CASSSTSGPSYNEQFF. This rearrangement joins TRBV6-5 to TRBJ2-1; 8 bases map to TRBD2. The CDR3 totals 16 residues. In germline, CDR1 is MNHEY, CDR2 SVGAGI. V was clipped by 4 bases and J by 0 bases; unmatched bases: 5.

The chain is built from TRBV25-1 and TRBJ1-5, with 8 bases fitting TRBD1. CDR3 length: 14 residues. The V gene's germline CDR1 is MGHDK and CDR2 SYGVNS. Unmatched junction bases numbered 2, after V lost 3 bases and J lost 4 bases. Here the CDR3 reads CASSEGQVNQPQHF. The DNA for the CDR3 is TGTGCCAGCAGTGAGGGACAGGTTAATCAGCCCCAGCATTTT.

The chain combines TRBV6-1 with TRBJ1-1; 9 nucleotides line up with TRBD1. This CDR3 region has 13 residues. Trimming removed 5 bases from V and 5 bases from J; junction bases left unmatched: 3. Germline V CDR1 and CDR2: MNHNS, SASEGT. In nucleotides, the CDR3 is TGTGCCAGCAGTTCCGACAGGGGGACTGAAGCTTTCTTT. Protein sequence: CASSSDRGTEAFF.

The V call is TRBV5-1, the J call TRBJ1-6; D possibly corresponds to TRBD1 (6 bases). Per germline, CDR1 SGHRS and CDR2 YFSETQ. V was trimmed by 0 bases and J by 9 bases, leaving 13 bases between them. The CDR3 length is 15 residues. The CDR3 DNA is TGCGCCAGCAGCTTGGCCGAGGGGGTGGGTTCACCCCTCCACTTT. Its protein is CASSLAEGVGSPLHF. Full variable domain (rest looked up from reference TRBV5-1 and TRBJ1-6): KAGVTQTPRYLIKTRGQQVTLSCSPISGHRSVSWYQQTPGQGLQFLFEYFSETQRNKGNFPGRFSGRQFSNSRSEMNVSTLELGDSALYLCASSLAEGVGSPLHFGNGTRLTVT.

The chain carries TRBV15 and TRBJ1-5, with 8 nucleotides matching TRBD1. This CDR3 contains 17 residues. Germline assignment: CDR1 LNHNV and CDR2 YYDKDF (reference sequence). Unmatched junction bases numbered 16, after V lost 7 bases and J lost 5 bases. The CDR3 DNA reads TGTGCCACCAAGGACCTTTTCGTTGCACAGGGGGATCAGCCCCAGCATTTT. Protein product: CATKDLFVAQGDQPQHF.

This clone was seen a handful of times. The J gene is TRBJ1-6, the V gene TRBV30; D is ambiguous. Germline loops: CDR1 GTSNPN, CDR2 SVGIG (reference sequence). This CDR3 spans 14 amino acids. V lost 0 bases to trimming and J lost 7 bases, with 10 bases between them. The CDR3 DNA follows: TGTGCCTGGAGTGTCGAGGTGGCGAATTCACCCCTCCACTTT. Its translation: CAWSVEVANSPLHF.

The chain combines TRBV7-7 with TRBJ2-3, with 9 bases fitting TRBD1. CDR1 and CDR2 from the germline V gene are SSHAT and FNYEAQ (reference sequence). The CDR3 runs to 15 residues. J was trimmed by 3 bases and V by 5 bases; bases with no gene match: 6. The CDR3: CASSLGTGRTDTQYF. In DNA form, the CDR3 reads TGTGCCAGCAGCCTTGGGACAGGGAGAACAGATACGCAGTATTTT.

The V and J genes are TRBV18 and TRBJ1-5; TRBD1 matches 11 bases. The CDR3 runs 19 residues. With 3 bases clipped from V and 0 bases from J, the junction kept 10 bases outside the gene matches. Germline CDR1 and CDR2: KGHSH and LQKENI. CDR3 residues: CASSPRDRGRIDSNQPQHF. The CDR3 nucleotides read TGTGCCAGCTCACCGAGGGACAGGGGGAGGATCGATAGCAATCAGCCCCAGCATTTT.

The chain links TRBV6-5 to TRBJ1-1; TRBD1 aligns across 8 bases. The CDR3 runs to 12 residues. With V trimmed by 5 bases and J by 7 bases, 3 bases remained unmatched. Germline-derived CDR1 and CDR2 are MNHEY and SVGAGI. CDR3 in DNA: TGTGCCAGCAGTCAGGGGGCAGGTGAAGCTTTCTTT. It encodes CASSQGAGEAFF.

The count of this clone is one. The rearrangement links TRBV5-4 to TRBJ1-2, with 8 bases aligning to TRBD1. The germline V gene has CDR1 SGHNT and CDR2 YYREEE (reference sequence). The V gene end was trimmed by 4 bases and the J gene end by 12 bases; junction bases not matched to a gene: 14. The length of the CDR3 is 14 residues. CDR3 nucleotides: TGTGCCAGCAGCCAGACACCGGGACAGGCTGGGAACACCTTC. It translates to CASSQTPGQAGNTF.

The chain joins TRBV18 to TRBJ2-4, with a weak D call TRBD2 (5 bases). This CDR3 spans 12 amino acids. Trimming took off 2 bases at V and 8 bases at J, with 7 bases between the two ends. Germline V lookup: CDR1 KGHSH, CDR2 LQKENI. The CDR3 DNA reads TGTGCCAGCTCACCATCCGGGGACATTCAGTACTTC. This codes for CASSPSGDIQYF.

This clone was seen once. The chain couples TRBV7-3 to TRBJ2-3, with 11 positions matching TRBD2. The J segment lost 3 bases and the V segment lost 6 bases, leaving 5 bases of the junction unmatched. From germline, CDR1 is SGHTA and CDR2 FQGTGA. CDR3 size: 15 residues. This chain's CDR3 is CASSLLAGATDTQYF. DNA for the CDR3: TGTGCCAGCAGTTTACTAGCGGGGGCAACAGATACGCAGTATTTT.

The J gene is TRBJ2-1, the V gene TRBV7-8; 9 nucleotides line up with TRBD1. The V and J ends lost 5 bases and 6 bases, in that order; junction bases with no gene match: 8. Germline CDR1 is SGHVS and CDR2 is FQNEAQ. The CDR3 totals 15 residues. CDR3 bases: TGTGCCAGCAGCGGCCGGGACAGGGACATCAATGAGCAGTTCTTC. This gives the protein CASSGRDRDINEQFF.

The rearrangement uses TRBV19 and TRBJ1-1; a weak D match, TRBD1 (5 bases). This CDR3 comprises 14 residues. Trimming took 7 bases from V and 0 from J, leaving 12 bases between them. Germline V gene sequence: CDR1 LNHDA, CDR2 SQIVND (reference sequence). CDR3: CASTPGTLNTEAFF. In DNA form, the CDR3 reads TGTGCCAGTACCCCTGGGACTTTGAACACTGAAGCTTTCTTT.

The V and J genes are TRBV2 and TRBJ1-1; TRBD1 might be the D (6 bases). This CDR3 has 14 residues. CDR1 and CDR2 (germline): SNHLY, FYNNEI. V was trimmed by 4 bases and J by 0 bases, leaving 9 bases between them. The CDR3 sequence is CASSGGPVNTEAFF. CDR3 in DNA: TGTGCCAGCAGTGGGGGGCCGGTGAACACTGAAGCTTTCTTT. The full variable domain, rest sourced from reference TRBV2 and TRBJ1-1, is EPEVTQTPSHQVTQMGQEVILRCVPISNHLYFYWYRQILGQKVEFLVSFYNNEISEKSEIFDDQFSVERPDGSNFTLKIRSTKLEDSAMYFCASSGGPVNTEAFFGQGTRLTVV.

The rearrangement uses TRBV6-1 and TRBJ1-6; possible D gene TRBD1, 6 bases. The germline CDR1 and CDR2 sequences are MNHNS and SASEGT. Between the trimmed V and J ends, which lost 4 bases and 10 bases, there was a span of 14 bases. The CDR3 loop spans 14 amino acids. The CDR3 DNA reads TGTGCCAGCAGTGTTGGACAGCATGCCTCACCCCTCCACTTT. It specifies CASSVGQHASPLHF.

The chain carries TRBV10-3 and TRBJ2-1; 8 bases agree with TRBD2. The CDR3 is made up of 15 amino acids. Germline V CDR1 and CDR2: ENHRY, SYGVKD. Trimming at V came to 5 bases and at J to 3 bases, leaving 6 bases not matched to a gene. CDR3 loop: CAISRAGEGYNEQFF. In DNA, the CDR3 is TGTGCCATCAGTAGAGCGGGGGAAGGCTACAATGAGCAGTTCTTC.

The gene calls are TRBV5-8 and TRBJ1-1, with unresolved D. Per the germline V gene, CDR1 is SGHTS and CDR2 is YDEGEE. The CDR3 sequence is 12 residues long. Deletions cut 0 bases from V and 7 bases from J, with 7 bases between. CDR3: CASSLGGFEAFF. In DNA form, the CDR3 reads TGTGCCAGCAGCTTGGGAGGATTTGAAGCTTTCTTT.

The rearrangement uses TRBV2 and TRBJ2-7, with 7 bases matching TRBD1. Germline V gene lookup returns CDR1 SNHLY and CDR2 FYNNEI. The V and J ends lost 5 bases and 7 bases, in that order; junction bases with no gene match: 8. CDR3 size: 13 residues. For the CDR3, the DNA is TGTGCCAGCAGTTCATCCCGGGACAGTGAGCAGTACTTC. As protein: CASSSSRDSEQYF.